These 14 T cell receptor beta chains share one sample of origin, sequenced in a study of OX40 agonist ivuxolimab in advanced cancers. Assay used: immunoSEQ multiplex PCR; TCRdb lists only in-frame clones, some missing. Here the sample spans about 78,000 clones, 84% being singletons. This material consisted of CD4+ or CD8+ T cells sorted from blood, taken in a trial of the OX40 agonist ivuxolimab. Every receptor here comes from an adult with an advanced solid tumor such as melanoma, head and neck, liver or kidney cancer.

The chain employs TRBV7-3 and TRBJ1-1; D gene uncertain. Germline CDR1 SGHTA, CDR2 FQGTGA. The CDR3 spans 15 residues. Trimming took off 2 bases at V and 2 bases at J, with 12 bases between the two ends. CDR3 in DNA: TGTGCCAGCAGCTTAGGCCCGGCAGGAAACACTGAAGCTTTCTTT. It translates to CASSLGPAGNTEAFF.

This sequence joins TRBV28 and TRBJ2-5; TRBD1 aligns across 8 bases. CDR1 and CDR2 (germline): MDHEN, SYDVKM. The CDR3 is made up of 14 amino acids. The ends lost 6 bases at V and 5 bases at J; junction bases unmatched: 8. The DNA for the CDR3 is TGTGCCAGCAGCTCAGGGGGCGGCGGGGAGACCCAGTACTTC. It specifies CASSSGGGGETQYF. Full variable domain (outside the CDR3, taken from reference TRBV28 and TRBJ2-5): DVKVTQSSRYLVKRTGEKVFLECVQDMDHENMFWYRQDPGLGLRLIYFSYDVKMKEKGDIPEGYSVSREKKERFSLILESASTNQTSMYLCASSSGGGGETQYFGPGTRLLVL.

The rearrangement uses TRBV19 and TRBJ2-5, with 8 bases identical to TRBD1. The CDR3 is 16 residues long. The V segment lost 3 bases and the J segment 5 bases; nucleotides outside the gene matches: 11. Germline values: CDR1 LNHDA, CDR2 SQIVND (reference sequence). The chain's CDR3 is CASSIGQLRGQETQYF. The CDR3 region has the DNA TGTGCCAGTAGTATCGGACAGCTCAGGGGGCAGGAGACCCAGTACTTC. The complete variable domain, with remaining parts taken from reference TRBV19 and TRBJ2-5, reads DGGITQSPKYLFRKEGQNVTLSCEQNLNHDAMYWYRQDPGQGLRLIYYSQIVNDFQKGDIAEGYSVSREKKESFPLTVTSAQKNPTAFYLCASSIGQLRGQETQYFGPGTRLLVL.

This chain joins TRBV6-1 and TRBJ1-2; D not resolved. The germline gives CDR1 MNHNS, CDR2 SASEGT. V was trimmed by 6 bases and J by 3 bases, leaving 14 bases between them. The CDR3 has 14 amino acids. DNA of the CDR3: TGTGCCAGCAGCCGGACTTGGGGAGACTATGGCTACACCTTC. Translation gives CASSRTWGDYGYTF.

The rearrangement joins TRBV28 to TRBJ1-2, with TRBD1 matching over 11 bases. Per germline, CDR1 MDHEN and CDR2 SYDVKM. The CDR3 totals 17 residues. V was clipped by 1 base and J by 4 bases; unmatched bases: 8. This CDR3 is CASSLSGQGDRTYGYTF. The CDR3 DNA reads as TGTGCCAGCAGTTTATCGGGACAGGGGGACCGCACCTATGGCTACACCTTC.

This clone came up a few times. V is TRBV7-9 and J is TRBJ1-1, with D possibly TRBD1 on 5 matching bases. The CDR3 has 13 residues. Germline assignment: CDR1 SEHNR and CDR2 FQNEAQ (reference sequence). Between the trimmed V and J ends, which lost 1 base and 4 bases, there was a span of 7 bases. The CDR3 DNA reads TGTGCCAGCAGCTTAGTTCAGGGCACTGAAGCTTTCTTT. The encoded protein is CASSLVQGTEAFF.

The V and J genes are TRBV19 and TRBJ1-5, with D uncertain. CDR1 LNHDA and CDR2 SQIVND come from the germline V gene (reference sequence). CDR3 length: 13 amino acids. V was cut by 3 bases and J by 4 bases, with 7 bases left in between. The CDR3 is CASSIRDNQPQHF. CDR3 in DNA: TGTGCCAGTAGTATTCGTGATAATCAGCCCCAGCATTTT.

The CDR3 sequence: CASSSRIGSSYEQYF. CDR3 coding DNA: TGTGCCAGCAGTTCACGAATCGGGAGCTCCTACGAGCAGTACTTC. This chain joins TRBV27 and TRBJ2-7; TRBD2 might be the D (6 bases). The germline V and J ends were trimmed by 4 bases and 0 bases, with 13 bases remaining between them. Per germline, CDR1 MNHEY and CDR2 SMNVEV (reference sequence). The CDR3 spans 15 residues.

This rearrangement joins TRBV5-6 to TRBJ2-1, with TRBD2 identical over 12 bases. V shed 4 bases, J shed 9 bases, and the junction held 11 bases outside the gene matches. The CDR3 has 16 amino acids. CDR1 and CDR2 (germline): SGHDT, YYEEEE. In DNA form, the CDR3 reads TGTGCCAGCAGCGACACGACTAGCGGGAGAAACTTTGAGCAGTTCTTC. This translates into CASSDTTSGRNFEQFF.

The V and J genes are TRBV6-1 and TRBJ1-2, with TRBD1 as a possible D gene (6 bases). There are 11 residues in the CDR3. Germline values: CDR1 MNHNS, CDR2 SASEGT. Trimming removed 4 bases from V and 8 bases from J, with 8 bases in between. The CDR3 loop reads CASSARGGYTF. CDR3 DNA: TGTGCCAGCAGTGCCAGGGGAGGCTACACCTTC.

A single count supports this clone. The chain links TRBV5-1 to TRBJ2-2; TRBD1 agrees at 7 bases. This CDR3 spans 15 amino acids. Germline CDR1 is SGHRS and CDR2 is YFSETQ. Trimming at V came to 0 bases and at J to 3 bases, leaving 2 bases not matched to a gene. The CDR3 DNA sequence: TGCGCCAGCAGCTTGGCGACAGGGTACACCGGGGAGCTGTTTTTT. It specifies CASSLATGYTGELFF. The whole variable domain, filled in from reference TRBV5-1 and TRBJ2-2, reads KAGVTQTPRYLIKTRGQQVTLSCSPISGHRSVSWYQQTPGQGLQFLFEYFSETQRNKGNFPGRFSGRQFSNSRSEMNVSTLELGDSALYLCASSLATGYTGELFFGEGSRLTVL.

CDR3 sequence: CASSPTDYSYEQYF. CDR3 DNA sequence: TGTGCCAGCAGTCCTACAGATTACTCCTACGAGCAGTACTTC. J is TRBJ2-7 and V is TRBV6-5; no reliable D call. CDR3 length equals 14 residues. Per the germline V gene, CDR1 is MNHEY and CDR2 is SVGAGI. The V and J ends lost 5 bases and 0 bases respectively, with 11 bases between them.

This chain links TRBV6-5 with TRBJ2-1, with unresolved D. V lost 0 bases, J lost 5 bases, and 11 bases lay in between. Germline V gene lookup returns CDR1 MNHEY and CDR2 SVGAGI. This CDR3 comprises 15 residues. This chain's CDR3 is CASSYSGWSDNEQFF. The CDR3 DNA reads as TGTGCCAGCAGTTACTCTGGATGGTCCGACAATGAGCAGTTCTTC.

V usage is TRBV7-9 and J usage is TRBJ2-7; D is unresolved. The germline V and J ends were trimmed by 1 base and 3 bases, with 7 bases remaining between them. CDR1 and CDR2 (germline): SEHNR, FQNEAQ (reference sequence). The CDR3 is 13 amino acids. CDR3 amino acids: CASSLGTYYEQYF. The CDR3 nucleotides read TGTGCCAGCAGCTTAGGGACCTACTACGAGCAGTACTTC.